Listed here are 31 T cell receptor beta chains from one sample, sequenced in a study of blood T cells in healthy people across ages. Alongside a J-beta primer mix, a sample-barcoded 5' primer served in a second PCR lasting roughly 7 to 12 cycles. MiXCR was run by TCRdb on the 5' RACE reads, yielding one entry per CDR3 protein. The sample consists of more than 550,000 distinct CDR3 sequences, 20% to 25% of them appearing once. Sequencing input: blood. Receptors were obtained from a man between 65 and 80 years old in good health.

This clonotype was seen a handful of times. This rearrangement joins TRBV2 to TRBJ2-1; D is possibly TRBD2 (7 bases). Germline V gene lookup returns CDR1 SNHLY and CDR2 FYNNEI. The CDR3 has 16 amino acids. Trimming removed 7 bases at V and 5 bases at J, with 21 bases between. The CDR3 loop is CASIPPPGAGDNEQFF. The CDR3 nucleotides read TGTGCCAGCATTCCCCCCCCGGGGGCGGGGGACAATGAGCAGTTCTTC.

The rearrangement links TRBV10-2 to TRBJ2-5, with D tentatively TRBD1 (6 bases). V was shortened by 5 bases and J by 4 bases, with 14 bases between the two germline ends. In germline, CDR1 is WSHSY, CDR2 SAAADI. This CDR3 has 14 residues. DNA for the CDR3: TGCGCCAGCAGTCCCCCACAGGGAAGAGAGACCCAGTACTTC. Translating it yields CASSPPQGRETQYF.

Here the CDR3 reads CASSLIVRDGYTF. The CDR3 DNA reads as TGTGCCAGCAGTCTAATCGTCCGGGATGGCTACACCTTC. The chain employs TRBV28 and TRBJ1-2, with D unclear. V was cut by 5 bases and J by 6 bases, with 13 bases left in between. The CDR3 extends over 13 amino acids. Germline V gene data show CDR1 as MDHEN and CDR2 as SYDVKM.

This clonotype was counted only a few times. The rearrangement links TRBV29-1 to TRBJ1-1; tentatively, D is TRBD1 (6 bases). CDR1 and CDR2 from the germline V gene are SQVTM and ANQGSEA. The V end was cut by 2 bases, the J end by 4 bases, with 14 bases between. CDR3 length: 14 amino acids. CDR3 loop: CSVEKGVGFTEAFF. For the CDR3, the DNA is TGCAGCGTTGAAAAGGGGGTAGGGTTCACTGAAGCTTTCTTT.

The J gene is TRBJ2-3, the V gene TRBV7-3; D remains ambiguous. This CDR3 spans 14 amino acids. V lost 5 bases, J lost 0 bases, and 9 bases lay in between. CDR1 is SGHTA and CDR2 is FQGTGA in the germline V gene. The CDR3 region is CASSRLSSTDTQYF. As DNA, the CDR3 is TGTGCCAGCAGCAGACTTTCTAGCACAGATACGCAGTATTTT.

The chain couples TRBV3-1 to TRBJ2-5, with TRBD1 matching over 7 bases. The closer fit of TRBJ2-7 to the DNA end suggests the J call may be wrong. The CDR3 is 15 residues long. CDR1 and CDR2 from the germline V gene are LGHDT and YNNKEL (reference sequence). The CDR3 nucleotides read TGTGCCAGCAGCTTGGGACAGCGATTCTCCTACGAGCAGTACTTC. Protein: CASSLGQRFSYEQYF.

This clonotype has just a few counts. The CDR3 DNA reads as TGTGCCAGCAGCCAAGGTCCGGCTGAAGAGACCCAGTACTTC. This translates into CASSQGPAEETQYF. This chain links TRBV3-1 with TRBJ2-5; D call uncertain. CDR3 size: 14 residues. Germline values: CDR1 LGHDT, CDR2 YNNKEL (reference sequence). V was trimmed by 1 base and J by 3 bases, leaving 9 bases between them.

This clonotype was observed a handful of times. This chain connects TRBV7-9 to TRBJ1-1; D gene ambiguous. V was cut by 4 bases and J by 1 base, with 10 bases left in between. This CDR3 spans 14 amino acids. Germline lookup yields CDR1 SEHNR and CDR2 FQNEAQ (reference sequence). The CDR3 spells CASSWMGQNTEAFF. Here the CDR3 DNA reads TGTGCCAGCAGCTGGATGGGCCAGAACACTGAAGCTTTCTTT.

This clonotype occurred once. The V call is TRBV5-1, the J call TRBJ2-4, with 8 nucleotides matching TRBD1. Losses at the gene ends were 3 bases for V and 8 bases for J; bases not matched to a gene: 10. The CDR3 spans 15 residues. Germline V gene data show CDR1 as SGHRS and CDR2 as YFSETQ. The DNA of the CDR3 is TGCGCCAGCAGCTCAGGACAGGGCGTAGTGGACATTCAGTACTTC. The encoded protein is CASSSGQGVVDIQYF.

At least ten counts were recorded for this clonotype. The CDR3 protein is CASSLSRDTEAFF. The CDR3 DNA follows: TGTGCCAGCAGTTTGAGTAGGGACACTGAAGCTTTCTTT. The chain recombines TRBV12-3 or TRBV12-4 with TRBJ1-1; D is undetermined. The ends were cut back, 3 bases at V and 3 bases at J, with 8 bases in the middle. This CDR3 region has 13 residues.

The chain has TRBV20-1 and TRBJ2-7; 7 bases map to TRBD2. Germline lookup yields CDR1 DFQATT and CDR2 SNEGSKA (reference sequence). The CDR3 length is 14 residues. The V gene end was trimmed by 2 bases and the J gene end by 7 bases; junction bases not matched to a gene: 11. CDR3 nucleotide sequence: TGCAGTGCTAGATCCGAAGCGGGGCGGTTTGAGCAGTACTTC. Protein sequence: CSARSEAGRFEQYF.

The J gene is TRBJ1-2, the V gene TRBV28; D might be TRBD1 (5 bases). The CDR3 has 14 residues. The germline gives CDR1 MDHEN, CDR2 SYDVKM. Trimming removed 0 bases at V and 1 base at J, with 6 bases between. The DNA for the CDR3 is TGTGCCAGCAGTTTATGGGACATTAACTATGGCTACACCTTC. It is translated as CASSLWDINYGYTF.

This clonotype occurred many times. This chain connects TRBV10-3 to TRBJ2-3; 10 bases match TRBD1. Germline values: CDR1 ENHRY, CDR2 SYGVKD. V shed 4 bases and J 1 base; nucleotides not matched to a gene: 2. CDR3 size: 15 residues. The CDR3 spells CAISVGTGGTDTQYF. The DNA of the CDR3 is TGTGCCATCAGTGTCGGGACAGGGGGCACAGATACGCAGTATTTT.

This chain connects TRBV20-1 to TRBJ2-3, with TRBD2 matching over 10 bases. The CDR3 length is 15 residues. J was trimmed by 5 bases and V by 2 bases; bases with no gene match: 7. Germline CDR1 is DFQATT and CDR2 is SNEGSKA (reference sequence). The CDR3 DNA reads TGCAGTGCTAGATGGACTAGCGGCCCGGGAGATACGCAGTATTTT. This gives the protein CSARWTSGPGDTQYF.

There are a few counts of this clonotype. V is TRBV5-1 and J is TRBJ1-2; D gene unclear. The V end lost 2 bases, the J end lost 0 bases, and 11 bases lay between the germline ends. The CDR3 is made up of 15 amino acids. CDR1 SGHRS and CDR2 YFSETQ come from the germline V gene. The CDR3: CASSLLPTANYGYTF. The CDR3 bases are TGCGCCAGCAGCTTATTACCTACCGCTAACTATGGCTACACCTTC.

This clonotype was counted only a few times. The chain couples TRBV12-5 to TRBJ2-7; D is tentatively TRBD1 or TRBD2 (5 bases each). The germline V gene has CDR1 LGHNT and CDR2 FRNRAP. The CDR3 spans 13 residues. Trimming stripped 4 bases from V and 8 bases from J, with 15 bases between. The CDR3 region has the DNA TGTGCTAGTGGTTCCAGCGTGAGGGGCCAGCAGTACTTC. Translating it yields CASGSSVRGQQYF.

The CDR3 sequence is CASSLVGQGVAGANVLTF. The CDR3, as DNA: TGTGCCAGCAGCTTAGTGGGGCAAGGAGTAGCTGGGGCCAACGTCCTGACTTTC. This chain uses TRBV7-8 with TRBJ2-6; D is perhaps TRBD1 (5 bases). Germline lookup yields CDR1 SGHVS and CDR2 FQNEAQ. Deletions cut 1 base from V and 2 bases from J, with 15 bases between. This CDR3 has 18 residues.

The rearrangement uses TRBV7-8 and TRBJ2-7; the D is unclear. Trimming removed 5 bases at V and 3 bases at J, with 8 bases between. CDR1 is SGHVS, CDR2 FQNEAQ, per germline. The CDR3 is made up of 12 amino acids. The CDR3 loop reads CASSPHGYEQYF. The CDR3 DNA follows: TGTGCCAGCAGCCCCCATGGCTACGAGCAGTACTTC.

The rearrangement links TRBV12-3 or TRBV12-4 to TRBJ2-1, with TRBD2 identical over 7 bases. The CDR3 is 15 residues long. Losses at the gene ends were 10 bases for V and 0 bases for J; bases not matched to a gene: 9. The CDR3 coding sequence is TGTGCCACCGAACCGTCGGGGGGCTCCTACAATGAGCAGTTCTTC. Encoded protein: CATEPSGGSYNEQFF.

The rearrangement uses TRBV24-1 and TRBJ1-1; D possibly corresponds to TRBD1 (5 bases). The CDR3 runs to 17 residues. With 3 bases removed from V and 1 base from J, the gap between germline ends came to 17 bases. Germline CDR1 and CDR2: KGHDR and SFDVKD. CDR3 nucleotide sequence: TGTGCCACCAGTGATGCAGGGCAGGGCCATTCGAACACTGAAGCTTTCTTT. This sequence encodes CATSDAGQGHSNTEAFF.

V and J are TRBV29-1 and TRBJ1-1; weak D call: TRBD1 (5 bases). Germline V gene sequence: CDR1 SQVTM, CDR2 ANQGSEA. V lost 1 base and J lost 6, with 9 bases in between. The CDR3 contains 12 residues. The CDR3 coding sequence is TGCAGCGTTGAAGTAGTCAGGGCTGAAGCTTTCTTT. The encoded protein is CSVEVVRAEAFF.

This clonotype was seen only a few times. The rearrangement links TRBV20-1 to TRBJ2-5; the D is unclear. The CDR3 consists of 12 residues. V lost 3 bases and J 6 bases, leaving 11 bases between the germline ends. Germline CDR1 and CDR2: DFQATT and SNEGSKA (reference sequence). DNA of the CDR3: TGCAGTGCTAGCTTGGTAGCACAGACCCAGTACTTC. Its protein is CSASLVAQTQYF.

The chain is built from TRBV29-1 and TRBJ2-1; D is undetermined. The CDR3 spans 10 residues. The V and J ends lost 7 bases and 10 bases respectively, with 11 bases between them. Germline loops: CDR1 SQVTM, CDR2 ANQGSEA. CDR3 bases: TGCAGCGCCCACTTGGGGGAGCAGTTCTTC. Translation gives CSAHLGEQFF.

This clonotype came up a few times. CDR3: CASSYHQQESTNYGYTF. Here the CDR3 DNA reads TGTGCCAGCAGTTACCACCAACAGGAGTCAACTAACTATGGCTACACCTTC. V usage is TRBV6-6 and J usage is TRBJ1-2; TRBD1 might be the D (5 bases). CDR1 and CDR2 from the germline V gene are MNHNY and SVGAGI (reference sequence). CDR3 length equals 17 residues. Trimming took off 2 bases at V and 0 bases at J, with 16 bases between the two ends.

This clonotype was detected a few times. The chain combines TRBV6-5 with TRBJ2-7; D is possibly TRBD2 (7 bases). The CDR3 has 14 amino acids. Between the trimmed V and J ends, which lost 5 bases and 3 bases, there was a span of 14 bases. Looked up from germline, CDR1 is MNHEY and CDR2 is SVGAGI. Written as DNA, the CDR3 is TGTGCCAGCAGTAAGGGGGGGAGGTTCTACGAGCAGTACTTC. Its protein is CASSKGGRFYEQYF.

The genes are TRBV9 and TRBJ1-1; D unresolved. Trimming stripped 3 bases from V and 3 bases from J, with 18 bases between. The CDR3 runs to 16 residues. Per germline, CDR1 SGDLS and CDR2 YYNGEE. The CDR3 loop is CASSGARSVGDTEAFF. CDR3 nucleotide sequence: TGTGCCAGCAGCGGAGCCAGGTCGGTTGGGGACACTGAAGCTTTCTTT. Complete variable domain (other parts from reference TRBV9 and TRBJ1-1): DSGVTQTPKHLITATGQRVTLRCSPRSGDLSVYWYQQSLDQGLQFLIQYYNGEERAKGNILERFSAQQFPDLHSELNLSSLELGDSALYFCASSGARSVGDTEAFFGQGTRLTVV.

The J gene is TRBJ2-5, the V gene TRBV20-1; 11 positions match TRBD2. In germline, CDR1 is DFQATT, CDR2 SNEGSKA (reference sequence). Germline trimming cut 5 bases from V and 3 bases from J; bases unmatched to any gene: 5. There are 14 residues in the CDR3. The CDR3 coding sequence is TGCAGTGCTGTTAGCGGGGGGGCGAAAGAGACCCAGTACTTC. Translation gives CSAVSGGAKETQYF.

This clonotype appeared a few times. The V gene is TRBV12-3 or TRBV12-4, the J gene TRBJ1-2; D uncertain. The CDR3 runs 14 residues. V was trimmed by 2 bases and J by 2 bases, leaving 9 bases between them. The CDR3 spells CASSLLGLNYGYTF. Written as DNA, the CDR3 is TGTGCCAGCAGTTTATTAGGGTTGAACTATGGCTACACCTTC.

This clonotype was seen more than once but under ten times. CDR3 sequence (DNA): TGTGCCAGCGTGGGGAATTCCGACACTGAAGCTTTCTTT. As protein: CASVGNSDTEAFF. The chain is built from TRBV6-6 and TRBJ1-1; D ambiguous. There are 13 residues in the CDR3. The ends were cut back, 8 bases at V and 3 bases at J, with 13 bases in the middle. Germline CDR1 reads MNHNY; CDR2 reads SVGAGI (reference sequence).

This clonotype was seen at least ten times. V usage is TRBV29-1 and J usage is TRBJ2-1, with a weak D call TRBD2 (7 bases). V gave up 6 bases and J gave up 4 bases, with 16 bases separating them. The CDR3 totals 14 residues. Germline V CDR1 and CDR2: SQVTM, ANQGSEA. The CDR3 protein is CSVGGGHQYNEQFF. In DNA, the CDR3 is TGCAGCGTCGGCGGGGGACATCAATACAATGAGCAGTTCTTC.

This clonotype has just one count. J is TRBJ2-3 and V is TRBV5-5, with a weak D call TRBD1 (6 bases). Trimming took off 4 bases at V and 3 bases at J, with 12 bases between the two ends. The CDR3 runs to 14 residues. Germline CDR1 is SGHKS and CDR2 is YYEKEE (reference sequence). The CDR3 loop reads CASSDTGLTDTQYF. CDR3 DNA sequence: TGTGCCAGCAGCGACACAGGGCTTACAGATACGCAGTATTTT.